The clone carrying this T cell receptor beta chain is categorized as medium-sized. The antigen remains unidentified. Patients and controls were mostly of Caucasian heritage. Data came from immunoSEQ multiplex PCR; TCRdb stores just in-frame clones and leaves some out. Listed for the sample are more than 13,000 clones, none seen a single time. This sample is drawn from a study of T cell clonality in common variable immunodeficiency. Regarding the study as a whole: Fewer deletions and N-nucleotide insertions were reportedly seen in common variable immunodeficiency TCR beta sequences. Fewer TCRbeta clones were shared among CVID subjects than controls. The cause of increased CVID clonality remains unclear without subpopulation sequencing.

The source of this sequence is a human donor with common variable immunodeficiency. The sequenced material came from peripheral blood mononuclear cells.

The CDR3 sequence is CSVEVWRDRGGYGYTF. The part of the CDR3 DNA that was read is TGCAGCGTTGAAGTCTGGCGGGACAGGGGAGGTTATGGC. The chain employs TRBV29-1 and TRBJ1-2, with TRBD1 matching over 10 bases. The CDR3 end lies 3 residues beyond the end of the read and is filled in from the germline J gene. This CDR3 has 16 amino acids. Trimming cost V 1 base and J 5 bases; bases outside gene matches: 10. CDR1 and CDR2 (germline): SQVTM, ANQGSEA. The entire variable domain, with the rest obtained from reference TRBV29-1 and TRBJ1-2, is as follows: SAVISQKPSRDICQRGTSLTIQCQVDSQVTMMFWYRQQPGQSLTLIATANQGSEATYESGFVIDKFPISRPNLTFSTLTVSNMSPEDSSIYLCSVEVWRDRGGYGYTFGSGTRLTVV.